This T cell receptor beta chain emerged from a study of CD8 T cells in Susac syndrome. Study observations and caveats: Individuals included in the TCR sequencing and HLA analysis were acknowledged by the study to be relatively few in number.

Random hexamers primed reverse transcription of roughly 0.5 to 1 ug RNA. TCRdb re-derived calls from the immunoSEQ multiplex PCR reads in MiXCR, one entry per CDR3 protein. The sample has approximately 270,000 distinct CDR3 sequences, 85% to 95% seen once. Trimming removed 7 bases from V and 3 bases from J, with 12 bases in between. The CDR3 sequence is 13 residues long. Germline CDR1 reads MNHNS; CDR2 reads SASEGT. Comment on this clonotype: What it recognizes is unknown.

The authors sequenced TCR beta from blood CD8+ and CD4+ T cells. FACS enriched CD8+ TEMRA cells, while bulk CD8+ and CD4+ were negatively isolated. The sequence came from a human donor with multiple sclerosis. The J gene is TRBJ1-1, the V gene TRBV6-1; D ambiguous. The sample comprised CD4+ T cells from PBMCs. CDR3 protein: CASNIQHHTEAFF. In nucleotides, the CDR3 is TGTGCCAGCAATATCCAACACCACACTGAAGCTTTCTTT.